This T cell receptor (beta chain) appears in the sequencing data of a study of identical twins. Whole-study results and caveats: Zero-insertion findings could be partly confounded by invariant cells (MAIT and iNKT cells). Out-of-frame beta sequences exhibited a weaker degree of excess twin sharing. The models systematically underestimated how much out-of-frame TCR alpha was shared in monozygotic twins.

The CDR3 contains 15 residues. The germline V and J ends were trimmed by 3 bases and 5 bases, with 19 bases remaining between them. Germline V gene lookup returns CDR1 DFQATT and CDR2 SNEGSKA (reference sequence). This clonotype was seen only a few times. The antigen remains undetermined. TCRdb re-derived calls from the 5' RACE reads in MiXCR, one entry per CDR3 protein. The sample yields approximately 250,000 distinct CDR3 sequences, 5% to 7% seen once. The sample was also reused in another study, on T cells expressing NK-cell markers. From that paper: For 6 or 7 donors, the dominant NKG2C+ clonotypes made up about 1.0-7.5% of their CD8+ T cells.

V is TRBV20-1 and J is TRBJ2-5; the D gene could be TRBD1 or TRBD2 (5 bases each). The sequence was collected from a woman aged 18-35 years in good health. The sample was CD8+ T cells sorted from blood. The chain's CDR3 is CSARALGAGIETQYF. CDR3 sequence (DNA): TGCAGTGCTAGGGCCCTAGGGGCGGGTATTGAGACCCAGTACTTC.